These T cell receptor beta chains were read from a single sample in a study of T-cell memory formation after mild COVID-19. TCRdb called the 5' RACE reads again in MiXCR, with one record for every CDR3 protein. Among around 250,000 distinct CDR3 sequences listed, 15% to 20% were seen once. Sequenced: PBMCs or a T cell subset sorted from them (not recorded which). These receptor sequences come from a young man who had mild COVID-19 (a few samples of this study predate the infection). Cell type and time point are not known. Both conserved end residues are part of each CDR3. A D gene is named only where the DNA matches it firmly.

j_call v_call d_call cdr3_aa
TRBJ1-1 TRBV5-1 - CASSLASGDTEAFF
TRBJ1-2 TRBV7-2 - CASSNPNYGYTF
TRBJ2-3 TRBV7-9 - CASSLPIGREDTQYF
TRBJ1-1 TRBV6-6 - CASRSGMNTEAFF
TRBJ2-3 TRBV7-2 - CASSLNSADTQYF
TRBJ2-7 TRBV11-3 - CASSLGQGRGYEQYF
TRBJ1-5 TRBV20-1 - CSARGQINQPQHF
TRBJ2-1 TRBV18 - CASSPGDGGASYNEQFF
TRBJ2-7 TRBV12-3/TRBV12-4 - CASSLASGYYEQYF
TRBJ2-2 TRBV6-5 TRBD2 CASSRTSGGLNTGELFF
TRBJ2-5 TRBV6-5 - CASSYSMPRFSWDQETQYF
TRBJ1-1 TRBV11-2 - CASSATGGTEAFF
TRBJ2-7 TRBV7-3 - CASSPAPSYEQYF
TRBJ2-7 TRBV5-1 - CASSLGDGRHEQYF
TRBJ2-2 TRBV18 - CASSPPGKRELFF
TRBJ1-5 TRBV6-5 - CASGSSSSNQPQHF
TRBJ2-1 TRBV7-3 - CASSLVRYNEQFF
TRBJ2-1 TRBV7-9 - CASSLALVDEQFF
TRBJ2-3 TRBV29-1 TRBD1 CSVEDSRQGAGDTQYF
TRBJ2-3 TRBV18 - CASSPVLLRTDTQYF
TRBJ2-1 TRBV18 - CASSPMGYNEQFF
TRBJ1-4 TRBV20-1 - CSARSGPREKLFF
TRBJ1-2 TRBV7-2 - CASSLVRGVVDGYTF
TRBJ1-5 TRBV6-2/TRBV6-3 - CASSYSTAGGPQHF
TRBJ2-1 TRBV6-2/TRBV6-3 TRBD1 CASSYPEGGEEQFF
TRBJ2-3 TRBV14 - CASSQGRGTADTQYF